This T cell receptor beta chain was retrieved from a study of blood T cells in healthy people across ages. A second PCR, run for roughly 7 to 11 cycles, used a sample-barcoded 5' primer plus a J-beta primer mix. TCRdb called the 5' RACE reads again in MiXCR, with one record for every CDR3 protein. This sample has about 680,000 distinct CDR3 sequences, with over 45% found just once. CDR1 and CDR2 from the germline V gene are MNHNS and SASEGT. V was trimmed by 8 bases and J by 5 bases, leaving 17 bases between them. The CDR3 consists of 14 residues. The sample comprised blood. The V gene is TRBV6-1, the J gene TRBJ2-3; the D is unclear. The receptor was derived from a woman aged 55-69 years in good health. Here the CDR3 reads CASHLTLDRDTQYF. In DNA form, the CDR3 reads TGTGCCAGCCACCTCACGTTAGACCGAGATACGCAGTATTTT.